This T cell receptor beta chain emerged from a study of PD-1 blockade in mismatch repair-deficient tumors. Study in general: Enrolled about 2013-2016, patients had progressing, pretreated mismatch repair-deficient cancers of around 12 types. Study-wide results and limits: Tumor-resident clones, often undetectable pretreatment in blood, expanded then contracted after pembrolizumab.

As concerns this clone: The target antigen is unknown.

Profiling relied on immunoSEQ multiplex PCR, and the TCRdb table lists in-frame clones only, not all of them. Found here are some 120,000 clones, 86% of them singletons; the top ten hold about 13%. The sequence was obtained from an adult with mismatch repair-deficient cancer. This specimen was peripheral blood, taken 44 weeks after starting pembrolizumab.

DNA for the CDR3: TGCGCCAGCAGCTTAGACAGGGACTCCTACGAGCAGTACTTC. This sequence encodes CASSLDRDSYEQYF. V and J are TRBV5-1 and TRBJ2-7; 7 nucleotides align to TRBD1. The junction had 2 bases not matched to a gene; V was cut back by 2 bases and J by 0 bases. Germline V gives CDR1 SGHRS, CDR2 YFSETQ. CDR3 size: 14 residues.